This T cell receptor beta chain derives from a study of response to subunit inactivated influenza vaccine. Study-level findings and limits: Seasonal influenza vaccination, on each occasion, was suggested by the authors to recruit few new T cells.

The germline CDR1 and CDR2 sequences are SGHAT and FQNNGV. Trimming left V 7 bases short and J 7 bases short, with 14 bases between. This CDR3 comprises 13 residues. MiXCR, applied by TCRdb to the RT-PCR reads, yields one record per CDR3 protein. The sample lists approximately 570,000 distinct CDR3 sequences; 7.5% to 8.5% were seen once. This clonotype appeared a few times. The antigen is undetermined. The receptor was isolated from a man aged 50-75 years who received an inactivated influenza vaccine. Sequenced here: PBMCs from blood, sampled around 25 months after vaccination. The chain uses TRBV11-2 and TRBJ2-1; D is unclear. The CDR3 DNA reads TGTGCCAGCACCCCAATCCTCCCGAATGAGCAGTTCTTC. This gives the protein CASTPILPNEQFF.